This T cell receptor beta chain is from a study of PD-1 blockade in classical Hodgkin lymphoma. Patients all relapsed after autologous stem cell transplantation, and there was variation in brentuximab vedotin exposure. Profiling relied on immunoSEQ multiplex PCR, and the TCRdb table lists in-frame clones only, not all of them. This table holds about 10,000 clones, more than 85% found once. CDR3 length: 12 amino acids. Germline CDR1 is LNHDA and CDR2 is SQIVND (reference sequence). V gave up 7 bases and J gave up 0 bases, with 4 bases separating them. The material was peripheral blood mononuclear cells (PBMCs), obtained at baseline. The rearrangement links TRBV19 to TRBJ1-3; D uncertain. The clonotype originates from a human donor with classical Hodgkin lymphoma. In nucleotides, the CDR3 is TGTGCCAGTACTCGCTCTGGAAACACCATATATTTT. Translated, it gives CASTRSGNTIYF.